The present T cell receptor beta chain was sequenced within a study of T-cell memory formation after mild COVID-19. The wider study: In these data, TCR clusters were largely donor specific. Points from the study as a whole: A subset of responding clones appeared in pre-infection memory, suggesting cross-reactive memory joined.

TCRdb processed the 5' RACE reads anew with MiXCR; each CDR3 protein has one entry. Among a few hundred thousand distinct CDR3 sequences listed, 13% to 15% were seen once. In regard to this clonotype: The antigen is unknown.

Looked up from germline, CDR1 is GTSNPN and CDR2 is SVGIG (reference sequence). This CDR3 is built from 11 residues. V was pared by 5 bases and J by 3 bases, with 7 bases between. The material sequenced was PBMCs or a T cell subset sorted from them (not recorded which). The source is a man aged 18-30 years who had mild COVID-19 (a few samples of this study predate the infection). Cell type and time point are not known. The V and J genes are TRBV30 and TRBJ1-1, with D uncertain. The DNA for the CDR3 is TGTGCCTGGGGTAGATACACTGAAGCTTTCTTT. Translating gives CAWGRYTEAFF.